This TCR beta chain was captured by sequencing in a study of cytomegalovirus exposure and HLA in healthy donors (TCRdb year 2017). Some background on the complete study: An earlier analysis of around 600 of the donors reported about 250 Gb of sequence data and 117 million unique TCR beta sequences from 150 million to 200 million T cells. An early release that covered about 600 HLA-typed donors contained about 300 gigabases of sequencing data and around 80 million unique TCR sequences. In an earlier analysis of roughly 580 of the donors, high-throughput TCR beta sequencing was used to judge whether each TCR beta V gene segment behaved as functional or pseudogenic. Class I and class II HLA loci were covered by the typing at four-digit resolution. On average, 235,054 unique TCR beta nucleotide sequences were sequenced per donor among more than 350 genotyped donors of the cohort, with about 17% of those sequences being non-productive. A later genetic analysis used genome-wide SNP genotypes for about 65% of the 666 donors, treating that subset as a discovery cohort. Donor age, sex, ethnicity and CMV serostatus were compiled together with the repertoire data. The number of typed donors differed by locus: about 629-630 for A, B, C, DRB1 and DQB1; 500 to 550 for DQA1; 600 to 610 for DPA1; and 450 to 480 for DPB1. Of the approximately 400 genotyped donors, around 81% fell in the genetic ancestry cluster associated with self-reported Caucasian donors. Every discovery cohort repertoire had been produced on one sequencing platform. A later analysis re-examined previously published TCR beta repertoires from just over 650 donors and added high-resolution HLA genotyping to investigate patterns of TCR occurrence. Rather than using new phenotypic data, the later analysis identified candidate immune exposures from TCR beta sequences and from how often those sequences occurred across donors. The study aimed to test whether cataloging public T cell receptors could reveal signatures of past pathogen exposure. In addition to the first cohort of roughly 700 subjects, a separate validation cohort of 120 different subjects was used. Four to six DR-DQ haplotypes were handled as single units for association and clustering, since linkage in the cohort was strong. To predict cytomegalovirus infection status, the study combined high-throughput TCR immunosequencing, statistical association of individual TCRs with disease status, and machine learning. Using immunosequencing, the study profiled T cell repertoires from 666 subjects and related those repertoires to cytomegalovirus serostatus.

The cohort consisted of 650 to 850 healthy bone marrow donors. At the time of sampling, all cohort members were nominally healthy, though unrecorded immune exposures were likely present. The donor was CMV seronegative and was included in the group of a few hundred seronegative cohort members. Each donor provided a peripheral blood sample, and peripheral blood mononuclear cells were used for TCR beta sequencing. Genomic DNA was extracted from the blood cell samples with the Qiagen DNeasy Blood Extraction Kit. What the study reported, not specific to this receptor: Some IMGT-functional V segments, including TRBV6-2 and TRBV6-3, could not be told apart with the 87-base-pair reads, so those segments were excluded. Linkage disequilibrium might explain the correlated functional status among segregating V segments, but an unknown experimental factor could not be excluded. In vitro tests confirmed that three of the cytomegalovirus-associated TCR beta chains recognize cytomegalovirus antigens. A total of roughly 160 TCR beta chains were listed by the study as associated with cytomegalovirus. A group of highly shared sequence variants was considered likely to be a technical artifact of the sequencing pipeline. A further reported finding was that TCR beta sequences accurately predicted the HLA-A and HLA-B alleles for most subjects in the first cohort. Roughly uniform sequencing depth across donors was assumed in presence/absence analyses, although this assumption may not hold. In an earlier analysis of approximately 600 of the donors, most TCR beta V segments were observed in productive rearrangements about 87% or about 30% of the time, broadly matching IMGT annotations. HLA typing was unavailable for some donors at each locus, so association tests used only the typed subset. In a later analysis, the rate of TCR association differed among HLA loci, with DRB1 alleles having the most associated TCRs and HLA-C alleles having the fewest. In a later analysis, several top co-occurrence clusters were reported to appear linked to parvovirus B19, influenza, CMV and Epstein-Barr virus. According to a later analysis, most CMV-associated TCR beta chains appeared to be HLA-restricted, and the HLA associations seemed to be driven largely by CMV exposure. In a later analysis, HLA-associated TCR beta chains were found to be more clonally expanded and to have lower generation probabilities than equally common non-associated chains. Most TCR sequences were seen in very few donors, while some public TCRs were found in many individuals. A later genetic analysis associated a missense DCLRE1C variant with V-gene and J-gene trimming of TCR beta chains, and an independent cohort replicated the association. It was suggested by the authors that the approach could potentially be generalized to other disease states and immunological phenotypes. Assigning TCR associations to individual alleles was difficult when HLA alleles, especially DR and DQ, strongly co-occurred. For the cohort, immune exposure information was limited to CMV serostatus. The cohort was sequenced for TCR beta chains only, and without alpha or paired-chain data the features that could be detected were limited. The classifier was reported to diagnose cytomegalovirus status with high specificity and sensitivity in both the original and validation cohorts. Compared with the approximately 600-donor mean, donors in an Asian-associated ancestry cluster had fewer N-insertions in productive TCRs, according to a later genetic analysis. Because counts were too low, about 18 rarely observed V segments, including chromosome 9 orphons, were excluded from the earlier analysis of under 650 of the donors. At a false discovery rate of 0.05, a later analysis linked some 18,000 TCR beta sequences to specific HLA alleles.

Receptors were amplified or captured by the immunoSEQ multiplex PCR assay. For the multiplex PCR, a mixture combining 60 forward primers for TCR Vbeta segments and 13 reverse primers for TCR Jbeta segments was used. A multiplex PCR assay on genomic DNA amplified the CDR3 region of rearranged TCR beta genes. On the Illumina HiSeq System, the amplified TCR beta libraries were sequenced as 87-base-pair reads. Processing in the source paper ran as follows. A later analysis counted about 76 million unique TCR beta chains across the roughly 700 repertoires, and 9 million to 14 million of these chains were shared by at least two donors. Raw reads were error-corrected and collapsed into unique sequences with a nearest-neighbor algorithm that merged closely related sequences to remove PCR and sequencing errors. To assign V, D and J gene segments, CDR3 sequences were aligned to IMGT reference sequences. For a sequence to be retained, at least a six-nucleotide match to both a V gene segment and a J gene segment was required. Rearrangements were classified as productive when the CDR3 lacked stop codons and remained in frame with V and J, and all other rearrangements were classified as non-productive. Following IMGT convention, CDR3 was defined as the stretch from the second conserved V-encoded cysteine up to the conserved J-encoded phenylalanine. The earlier analysis of 587 of the donors excluded any sequence lacking an unambiguous match to a single V gene segment. An earlier analysis of about 590 of the donors classified V segments as functional when productive rearrangements were above 56.7% and as segregating when the standard deviation between donors was above 5%. A statistical classification framework was built for diagnosing cytomegalovirus status from the catalog of TCR beta chain sequences. V and J gene assignment, in a later analysis, came from comparing TCR nucleotide sequences with IMGT/GENE-DB human TR gene sequences. A later analysis assigned CDR3 sequences and most-parsimonious VDJ recombination scenarios with the TCRdist pipeline. In a later analysis, each TCR beta chain was defined by its CDR3 amino acid sequence together with its V-gene family, and reads without a unique V-gene family were excluded. As a way to deal with suspected cross-contamination and a sequencing artifact, a later analysis dropped hundreds of nucleotide sequences that were highly shared and had low generation probability. In a later analysis, a clonal expansion index was calculated for each public chain from normalized within-repertoire ranks of inferred template counts. Generation probabilities in a later analysis came from a VDJ recombination model fitted to out-of-frame rearrangements, and those results were checked against IGoR. Hypergeometric tests were used in a later analysis to score TCR-TCR, TCR-HLA and TCR-CMV co-occurrence, with a repertoire-size bias correction applied to the TCR pairs. In a later analysis, false discovery rates were estimated by permuting HLA or CMV assignments 20 times. In a later analysis, co-occurring TCRs were grouped with DBSCAN, and TCRdist sequence similarity was added when clustering was performed within HLA-allele-positive subsets. For co-occurrence clustering, repertoires with fewer than 30,000 or more than 120,000 public chains were excluded, along with a handful of repertoires with anomalous nucleotide sharing. TCRdb took over this immuneACCESS table, retaining in-frame rearrangements with V and J assigned. Such tables are incomplete; in checked studies, under half of the missing clones stem from an unresolved V gene, and the remainder is unexplained. V and J calls and clone size come straight from that table; D and trimming were deduced from the DNA. Recorded for this sample are 150,000 to 200,000 clones; roughly 72% of them occurred a single time. Together, the top ten hold approximately 2% of the sample.

CDR1 SGHDT and CDR2 YYEEEE are derived from the germline V gene. V has 3 bases trimmed and J has 6 bases trimmed; junction bases matching no gene number 10. CDR3 length: 18 amino acids, cysteine to phenylalanine. The kept DNA is CDR3 alone, 54 bases in frame from the first base. With respect to this clone: Its antigen has not been determined. Per-base qualities were not stored, and no clone one base away is much larger.

The rearrangement combines TRBV5-6 with TRBJ2-2; 14 bases in the middle match TRBD2. Input material: PBMCs. The clonotype was recovered from a man younger than 45 in good health and CMV-seronegative. The DNA sequence is TGTGCCAGCAGCTACGGACTAGCGGGAGGCCCCTCGGCCGGGGAGCTGTTTTTT. Translated, this gives CASSYGLAGGPSAGELFF.